Listed here are 11 T cell receptor beta chains from one sample, sequenced in a study of cytotoxic CD8 clonotypes in ibrutinib-treated CLL. Using immunoSEQ multiplex PCR, the repertoire was profiled, and TCRdb retains in-frame clones only, with some absent. The sample contains 300,000 to 400,000 clones, roughly two thirds of which appear only once. The source was PBMCs, collected after 36 months of ibrutinib treatment. The receptor set was obtained from a human donor with chronic lymphocytic leukemia.

The J gene is TRBJ1-1, the V gene TRBV19, with 9 bases identical to TRBD1. The junction had 8 bases not matched to a gene; V was cut back by 6 bases and J by 9 bases. Germline V lookup: CDR1 LNHDA, CDR2 SQIVND (reference sequence). The CDR3 has 13 amino acids. The CDR3, as DNA: TGTGCCAGTAGCACAACAGGGGGCAGGAAAGCTTTCTTT. Amino acid sequence: CASSTTGGRKAFF.

V gene TRBV7-2 combines with J gene TRBJ2-1, with D unclear. CDR3 size: 11 residues. The V end was cut by 3 bases, the J end by 15 bases, with 12 bases between. Per germline, CDR1 SGHTA and CDR2 FQGNSA. In DNA form, the CDR3 reads TGTGCCAGCAGCTTTGGCTTGAACACGTTCTTC. Amino acid sequence: CASSFGLNTFF.

This clone has just a few counts. The chain combines TRBV4-2 with TRBJ2-1, with 11 positions matching TRBD2. V lost 4 bases and J lost 5; bases outside the gene matches: 7. CDR1 and CDR2 (germline): LGHNA, YNFKEQ. The length of the CDR3 is 16 residues. The CDR3 spells CASSPRLAGSHNEQFF. CDR3 bases: TGTGCCAGCAGCCCCCGACTAGCGGGGAGCCACAATGAGCAGTTCTTC.

This rearrangement joins TRBV7-2 to TRBJ2-7, with TRBD2 matching 12 bases. The V gene end was trimmed by 5 bases and the J gene end by 6 bases; junction bases not matched to a gene: 8. Germline values: CDR1 SGHTA, CDR2 FQGNSA. The CDR3 covers 15 residues. The CDR3 DNA reads as TGTGCCAGCAGCGTACTAGCGGGGGGCCCTCGCGAGCAGTACTTC. This sequence encodes CASSVLAGGPREQYF.

This sequence joins TRBV5-4 and TRBJ2-3; D possibly uses TRBD1 or TRBD2 (6 bases each). The length of the CDR3 is 15 residues. In germline, CDR1 is SGHNT, CDR2 YYREEE (reference sequence). V was shortened by 2 bases and J by 0 bases, with 10 bases between the two germline ends. DNA for the CDR3: TGTGCCAGCAGCTTCCGGGGGCCAAGCACAGATACGCAGTATTTT. Protein sequence: CASSFRGPSTDTQYF.

J is TRBJ1-4 and V is TRBV27; 9 nucleotides align to TRBD1. After removal of 6 bases from V and 6 bases from J, the junction contained 5 bases not matched to a gene. In germline, CDR1 is MNHEY, CDR2 SMNVEV (reference sequence). The CDR3 runs 14 residues. CDR3 in DNA: TGTGCCAGCAGCTCGGACAGGGGAGATGAAAAACTGTTTTTT. This gives the protein CASSSDRGDEKLFF.

The chain couples TRBV5-6 to TRBJ2-1; 7 nucleotides match TRBD2. The CDR3 runs to 18 residues. Losses at the gene ends were 4 bases for V and 4 bases for J; bases not matched to a gene: 17. The germline V gene encodes CDR1 SGHDT and CDR2 YYEEEE. CDR3 loop: CASSLAVGGAGEYNEQFF. As DNA, the CDR3 is TGTGCCAGCAGCCTAGCCGTCGGGGGTGCGGGGGAGTACAATGAGCAGTTCTTC.

This sequence joins TRBV4-2 and TRBJ2-6; weak D call: TRBD1 (5 bases). Germline V gene data show CDR1 as LGHNA and CDR2 as YNFKEQ. V shed 0 bases and J shed 3 bases, with 9 bases lying between them. The length of the CDR3 is 16 residues. The CDR3 coding sequence is TGTGCCAGCAGCCAAGAAGGGGCCAATGGGGCCAACGTCCTGACTTTC. This encodes CASSQEGANGANVLTF.

The V call is TRBV2, the J call TRBJ1-2, with D possibly matching TRBD1 (5 bases). CDR3 size: 14 residues. V lost 4 bases, J lost 4 bases, and 13 bases lay in between. CDR1 is SNHLY and CDR2 is FYNNEI in the germline V gene. This chain's CDR3 is CASSVGGTPYGYTF. The CDR3 DNA reads TGTGCCAGCAGTGTAGGCGGGACTCCCTATGGCTACACCTTC.

Only a few counts were recorded for this clone. The chain is built from TRBV6-5 and TRBJ1-6; TRBD1 might be the D (6 bases). V was cut by 0 bases and J by 10 bases, with 10 bases left in between. CDR1 is MNHEY, CDR2 SVGAGI, per germline. CDR3 length equals 14 residues. The DNA of the CDR3 is TGTGCCAGCAGTTACTCGGGGGGCAGGTCACCCCTCCACTTT. Its translation: CASSYSGGRSPLHF.

The J gene is TRBJ2-3, the V gene TRBV10-3; D may be TRBD2 (6 bases). The V end was cut by 10 bases, the J end by 3 bases, with 17 bases between. The CDR3 covers 14 residues. Germline CDR1 is ENHRY and CDR2 is SYGVKD. The CDR3 DNA reads TGTGCCACCCAAGCTAGCGTTAAGACAGATACGCAGTATTTT. It yields the protein CATQASVKTDTQYF.